This entry lists 7 T cell receptor beta chains sequenced from one sample in a study of PD-1 blockade in classical Hodgkin lymphoma. Sequenced by immunoSEQ multiplex PCR; TCRdb stores in-frame clones only, minus some. The table has about 47,000 clones, 80% seen once; the top ten hold approximately 18%. Regarding time point: cycle 4 day 1 (C4D1), after less than seven weeks of nivolumab. After autologous stem cell transplantation all patients relapsed, and prior brentuximab vedotin exposure differed between cohorts. The sample consisted of peripheral blood mononuclear cells (PBMCs), taken before the fourth cycle of nivolumab. The receptors originated from a human donor with classical Hodgkin lymphoma.

This chain joins TRBV5-1 and TRBJ2-7; possible D gene TRBD1, 6 bases. From germline, CDR1 is SGHRS and CDR2 YFSETQ. The V end lost 4 bases, the J end lost 7 bases, and 18 bases lay between the germline ends. The CDR3 is 14 amino acids. The CDR3 DNA is TGCGCCAGCAGCCTTACAGGGATCATGGGAGAGCAGTACTTC. As protein: CASSLTGIMGEQYF.

The chain couples TRBV11-3 to TRBJ2-1; possible D gene TRBD1, 5 bases. The CDR3 spans 15 residues. Germline lookup yields CDR1 SGHNT and CDR2 YENEEA. Trimming cost V 1 base and J 4 bases, with 11 bases left between them. In DNA, the CDR3 is TGTGCCAGCAGCTTAGGGGGCGGCCCATACAATGAGCAGTTCTTC. This sequence encodes CASSLGGGPYNEQFF.

CDR3 loop: CASSPSGRPNTEAFF. CDR3 nucleotides: TGTGCCAGCAGTCCCTCCGGACGGCCGAACACTGAAGCTTTCTTT. The V gene is TRBV6-5, the J gene TRBJ1-1; D not resolved. CDR1 is MNHEY, CDR2 SVGAGI, per germline. Trimming removed 5 bases from V and 1 base from J, with 14 bases in between. The CDR3 is made up of 15 amino acids.

The chain carries TRBV29-1 and TRBJ2-7; D may be TRBD1 (6 bases). The CDR3 length is 14 residues. Trimming took 7 bases from V and 6 from J, leaving 22 bases between them. Germline V gives CDR1 SQVTM, CDR2 ANQGSEA. CDR3 DNA sequence: TGCAGCGCCCAGGCCGGGACACTCCCGTCCGAGCAGTACTTC. Protein sequence: CSAQAGTLPSEQYF.

CDR3 loop: CASRPAGNKSYGYTF. DNA of the CDR3: TGTGCCAGCAGGCCAGCCGGCAATAAATCCTATGGCTACACCTTC. The rearrangement links TRBV27 to TRBJ1-2, with D unresolved. Trimming removed 6 bases at V and 4 bases at J, with 18 bases between. CDR3 length: 15 residues. Germline lookup yields CDR1 MNHEY and CDR2 SMNVEV (reference sequence).

This rearrangement joins TRBV6-1 to TRBJ2-7; perhaps D is TRBD1 or TRBD2 (6 bases each). V lost 3 bases and J lost 0, with 12 bases in between. Germline values: CDR1 MNHNS, CDR2 SASEGT. The CDR3 is made up of 15 amino acids. The CDR3 nucleotides are TGTGCCAGCAGTGAGCAGGGGACTGGCTCCTACGAGCAGTACTTC. Translated, it gives CASSEQGTGSYEQYF.

This rearrangement joins TRBV20-1 to TRBJ1-2; perhaps TRBD1 as D (6 bases). There are 11 residues in the CDR3. CDR1 is DFQATT and CDR2 is SNEGSKA in the germline V gene (reference sequence). The germline V and J ends were trimmed by 1 base and 12 bases, with 12 bases remaining between them. The CDR3, as DNA: TGCAGTGCTAGAGGACAGGTCGGGCACACCTTC. This translates into CSARGQVGHTF.